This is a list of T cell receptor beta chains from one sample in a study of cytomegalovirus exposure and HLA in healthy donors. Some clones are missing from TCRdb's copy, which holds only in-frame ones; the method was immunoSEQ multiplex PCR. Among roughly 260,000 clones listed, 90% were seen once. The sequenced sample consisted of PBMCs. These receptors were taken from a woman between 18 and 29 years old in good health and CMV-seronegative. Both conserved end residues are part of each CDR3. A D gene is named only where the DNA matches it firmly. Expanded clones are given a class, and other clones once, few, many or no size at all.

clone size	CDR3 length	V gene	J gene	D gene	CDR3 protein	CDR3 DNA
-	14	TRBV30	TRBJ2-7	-	CAWRGYMDSYEQYF	TGTGCCTGGAGGGGGTATATGGACAGCTACGAGCAGTACTTC
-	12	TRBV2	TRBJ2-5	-	CASGAVKETQYF	TGTGCCAGCGGGGCTGTTAAGGAGACCCAGTACTTC
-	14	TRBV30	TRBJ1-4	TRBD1	CAWSTGQANEKLFF	TGTGCCTGGAGTACGGGACAGGCTAATGAAAAACTGTTTTTT
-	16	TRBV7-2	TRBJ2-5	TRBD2	CASSPVASGGVETQYF	TGTGCCAGCAGCCCAGTGGCTAGCGGGGGGGTAGAGACCCAGTACTTC
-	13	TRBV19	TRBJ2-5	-	CASSMGRWETQYF	TGTGCCAGTAGTATGGGCCGTTGGGAGACCCAGTACTTC
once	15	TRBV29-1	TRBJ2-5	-	CSIGPLGLSQETQYF	TGCAGCATTGGTCCCCTAGGACTATCCCAAGAGACCCAGTACTTC
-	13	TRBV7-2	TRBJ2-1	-	CASSFPGYNEQFF	TGTGCCAGCAGCTTTCCGGGGTACAATGAGCAGTTCTTC
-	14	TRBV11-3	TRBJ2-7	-	CASSLDGSGYEQYF	TGTGCCAGCAGCTTAGATGGTTCGGGTTACGAGCAGTACTTC
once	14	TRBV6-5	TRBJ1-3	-	CASSLQGSGNTIYF	TGTGCCAGCAGTTTACAGGGCTCTGGAAACACCATATATTTT
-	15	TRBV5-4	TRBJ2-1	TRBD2	CASSLLAGGYNEQFF	TGTGCCAGCAGCCTACTAGCGGGGGGCTACAATGAGCAGTTCTTC
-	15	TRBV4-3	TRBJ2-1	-	CASSQELFLRDEQFF	TGCGCCAGCAGCCAAGAACTGTTCTTGCGGGATGAGCAGTTCTTC
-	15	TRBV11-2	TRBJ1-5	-	CASSLAGTQNQAQHF	TGTGCCAGCAGCTTAGCCGGGACACAAAACCAGGCCCAGCATTTT
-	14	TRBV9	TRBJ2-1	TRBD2	CASSVRGGRNEQFF	TGTGCCAGCAGCGTACGCGGGGGGAGAAATGAGCAGTTCTTC
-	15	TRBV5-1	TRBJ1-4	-	CASSSQGLPNEKLFF	TGCGCCAGCAGCTCGCAGGGGTTACCTAATGAAAAACTGTTTTTT
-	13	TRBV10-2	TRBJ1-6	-	CASSESRDSPLHF	TGCGCCAGCAGTGAGTCGCGGGATTCACCCCTCCACTTT
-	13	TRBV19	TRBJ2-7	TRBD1	CASSTGTGYEQYF	TGTGCCAGTAGTACCGGGACAGGGTACGAGCAGTACTTC
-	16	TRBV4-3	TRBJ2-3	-	CASSQEGILASDTQYF	TGCGCCAGCAGCCAAGAGGGTATTCTAGCGTCAGATACGCAGTATTTT
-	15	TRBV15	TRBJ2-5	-	CATSRDGQSGETQYF	TGTGCCACCAGCAGAGACGGTCAGAGCGGAGAGACCCAGTACTTC
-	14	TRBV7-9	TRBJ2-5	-	CASSLGGAQETQYF	TGTGCCAGCAGCCTAGGAGGAGCGCAAGAGACCCAGTACTTC
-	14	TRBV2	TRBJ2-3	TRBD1	CASRHRQGPDTQYF	TGTGCCAGCAGGCATCGACAGGGCCCAGATACGCAGTATTTT
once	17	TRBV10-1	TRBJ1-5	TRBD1	CASSEGTGVGSNQPQHF	TGCGCCAGCAGTGAAGGGACAGGGGTGGGGAGCAATCAGCCCCAGCATTTT
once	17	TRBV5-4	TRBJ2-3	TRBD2	CASSFPETSGGADTQYF	TGTGCCAGCAGCTTTCCCGAGACTAGCGGGGGGGCAGATACGCAGTATTTT
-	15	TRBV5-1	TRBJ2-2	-	CASSWQDRNTGELFF	TGCGCCAGCAGCTGGCAGGACAGGAACACCGGGGAGCTGTTTTTT
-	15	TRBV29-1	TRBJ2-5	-	CSVEGAEGSSGTQYF	TGCAGCGTTGAAGGGGCCGAGGGCTCTAGTGGGACCCAGTACTTC
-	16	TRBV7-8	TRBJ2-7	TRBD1	CASSLEVTGATYEQYF	TGTGCCAGCAGCTTAGAGGTTACAGGGGCTACCTACGAGCAGTACTTC
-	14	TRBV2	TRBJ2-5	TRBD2	CASSGGGAQETQYF	TGTGCCAGCAGTGGCGGGGGGGCCCAAGAGACCCAGTACTTC
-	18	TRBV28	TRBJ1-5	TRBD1	CASRTGGASGDSNQPQHF	TGTGCCTCCAGGACAGGGGGCGCCTCAGGGGATAGCAATCAGCCCCAGCATTTT
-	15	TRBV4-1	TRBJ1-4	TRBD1	CASSPKGTGDEKLFF	TGCGCCAGCAGCCCGAAGGGGACAGGGGATGAAAAACTGTTTTTT
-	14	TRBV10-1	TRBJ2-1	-	CASGTEFTPNEQFF	TGCGCCAGCGGCACCGAATTTACACCCAATGAGCAGTTCTTC
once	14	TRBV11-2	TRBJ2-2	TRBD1	CASSLDRGTGELFF	TGTGCCAGCAGCCTGGACAGGGGAACCGGGGAGCTGTTTTTT
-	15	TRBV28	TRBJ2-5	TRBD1	CASRKPGQGVGTQYF	TGTGCCAGCAGGAAACCGGGACAGGGGGTCGGGACCCAGTACTTC
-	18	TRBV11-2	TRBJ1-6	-	CASSLGGVQGALSSPLHF	TGTGCCAGCAGCTTAGGGGGGGTTCAGGGAGCCCTAAGTTCACCCCTCCACTTT
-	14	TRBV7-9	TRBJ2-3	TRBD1	CASRGTGVTDTQYF	TGTGCCAGCAGAGGGACAGGGGTCACAGATACGCAGTATTTT
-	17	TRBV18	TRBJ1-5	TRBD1	CASSLSLDDRGGQPQHF	TGTGCCAGCTCACTATCCCTTGATGACAGGGGCGGGCAGCCCCAGCATTTT
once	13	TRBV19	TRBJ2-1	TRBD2	CASNGGGIGEQFF	TGTGCGTCGAACGGGGGGGGTATTGGAGAGCAGTTCTTC
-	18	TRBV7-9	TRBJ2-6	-	CASSLLRETSSGANVLTF	TGTGCCAGCAGCCTTCTTCGGGAGACGAGCTCTGGGGCCAACGTCCTGACTTTC
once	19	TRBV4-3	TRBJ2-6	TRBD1	CASSQDPGQHGSGANVLTF	TGCGCCAGCAGCCAAGATCCGGGACAGCATGGGTCTGGGGCCAACGTCCTGACTTTC
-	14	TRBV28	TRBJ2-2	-	CASRGAANTGELFF	TGTGCCAGCAGGGGGGCAGCGAACACCGGGGAGCTGTTTTTT
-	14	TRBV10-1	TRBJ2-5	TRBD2	CASREPSGQETQYF	TGCGCCAGCAGAGAACCTAGCGGCCAAGAGACCCAGTACTTC
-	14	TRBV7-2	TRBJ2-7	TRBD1	CASSKGQGSDEQYF	TGTGCCAGCAGCAAGGGACAGGGTTCGGACGAGCAGTACTTC
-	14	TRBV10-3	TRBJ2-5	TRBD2	CAISLTSGIETQYF	TGTGCCATCAGCCTGACTAGCGGGATCGAGACCCAGTACTTC
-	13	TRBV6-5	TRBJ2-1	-	CATLTDSGTEQFF	TGTGCCACCTTGACGGATTCCGGGACAGAGCAGTTCTTC
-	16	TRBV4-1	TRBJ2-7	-	CASSHPKTGTVYEQYF	TGCGCCAGCAGCCATCCCAAAACAGGAACGGTCTACGAGCAGTACTTC
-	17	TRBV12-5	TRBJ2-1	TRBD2	CASGLRILAGGPGEQFF	TGTGCTAGTGGTTTGCGGATCCTAGCGGGGGGGCCGGGTGAGCAGTTCTTC
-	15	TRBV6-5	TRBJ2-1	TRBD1	CASSYSRQGVNEQFF	TGTGCCAGCAGTTACTCGAGACAGGGGGTGAATGAGCAGTTCTTC
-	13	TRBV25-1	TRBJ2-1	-	CASKENDYNEQFF	TGTGCCAGCAAGGAGAACGATTACAATGAGCAGTTCTTC
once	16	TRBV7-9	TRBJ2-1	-	CASSLGGAVSYNEQFF	TGTGCCAGCAGCTTAGGTGGGGCCGTCTCCTACAATGAGCAGTTCTTC
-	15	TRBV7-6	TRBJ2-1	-	CASSISGERYNEQFF	TGTGCCAGCAGCATTAGCGGTGAAAGATACAATGAGCAGTTCTTC
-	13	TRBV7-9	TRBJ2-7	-	CASSLRLAYEQYF	TGTGCCAGCAGCTTAAGACTAGCCTACGAGCAGTACTTC
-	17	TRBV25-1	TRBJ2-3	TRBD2	CASSARASGWVTDTQYF	TGTGCCAGCAGTGCCCGCGCTAGCGGGTGGGTCACAGATACGCAGTATTTT
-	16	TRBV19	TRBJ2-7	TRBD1	CASSYTTGTVPYEQYF	TGTGCCAGTAGTTACACCACCGGGACAGTACCCTACGAGCAGTACTTC
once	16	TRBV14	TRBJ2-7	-	CASSQTDAGLLYEQYF	TGTGCCAGCAGCCAAACCGACGCGGGGCTCCTCTACGAGCAGTACTTC
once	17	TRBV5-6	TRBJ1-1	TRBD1	CASSLFGGQGWSTEAFF	TGTGCCAGCAGCTTGTTTGGTGGACAGGGGTGGTCCACTGAAGCTTTCTTT
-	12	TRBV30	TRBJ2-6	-	CACLTGANVLTF	TGTGCCTGCCTTACTGGGGCCAACGTCCTGACTTTC
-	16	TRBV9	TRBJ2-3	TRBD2	CASSPFAGGTTDTQYF	TGTGCCAGCAGTCCCTTCGCGGGGGGGACCACAGATACGCAGTATTTT